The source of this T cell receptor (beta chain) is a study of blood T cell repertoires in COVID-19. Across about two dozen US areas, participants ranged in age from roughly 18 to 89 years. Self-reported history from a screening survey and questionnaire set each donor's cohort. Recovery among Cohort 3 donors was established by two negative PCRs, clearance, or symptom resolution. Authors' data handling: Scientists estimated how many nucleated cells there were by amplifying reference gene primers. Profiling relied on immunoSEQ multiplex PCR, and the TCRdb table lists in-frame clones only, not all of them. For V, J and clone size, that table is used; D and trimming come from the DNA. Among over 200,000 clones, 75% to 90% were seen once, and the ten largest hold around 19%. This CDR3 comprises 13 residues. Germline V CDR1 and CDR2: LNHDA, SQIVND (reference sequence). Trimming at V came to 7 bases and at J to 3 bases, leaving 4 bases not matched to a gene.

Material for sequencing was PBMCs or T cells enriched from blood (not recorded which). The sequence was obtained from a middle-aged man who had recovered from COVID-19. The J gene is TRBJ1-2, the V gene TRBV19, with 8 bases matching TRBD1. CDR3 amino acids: CASNQGAYYGYTF. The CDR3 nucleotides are TGTGCCAGTAATCAGGGGGCCTACTATGGCTACACCTTC.